This TCR beta chain was found in a study of a mutant IDH1 vaccine in newly diagnosed glioma. At the level of the study: Vaccine dosing followed radiotherapy by 4-6 weeks, or accompanied temozolomide cycles. Treatment recipients were roughly 62% male and around 38% female, and their mean age was around 40 years.

CDR1 is SEHNR and CDR2 is FQNEAQ in the germline V gene (reference sequence). CDR3 length: 14 amino acids. Produced via immunoSEQ multiplex PCR; TCRdb's table is partial and in-frame only. The sample contains 50,000 to 65,000 clones, around 87% of which appear only once. This clone was seen a single time. Its antigen is not identified. Relative to the germline gene, one junction end is altered; a read error may explain this. Study findings and constraints: Any relationship between pseudoprogression and changes in top peripheral T cell clonotypes seemed absent.

The sample's time point: week 23, last vaccination. Vaccine doses each comprised 300 ug of mutant IDH1 20-mer peptide, with topical imiquimod. Donors had new IDH1-mutant astrocytomas of WHO grade 3 or 4 (ATRX-lost). The V call is TRBV7-9, the J call TRBJ1-2, with 7 positions matching TRBD1. The receptor's source is a man in his forties or fifties with glioma. The sample consisted of PBMCs, taken from a glioma patient whose treatment included an IDH1 peptide vaccine. The DNA of the CDR3 is TGTGCCAGCACCTTACAACAGGGGAGCTATGGCTACACCTTC. Translating gives CASTLQQGSYGYTF.